Sequencing of this TCR beta chain was carried out in a study of blood T cell repertoires in COVID-19 (dated by TCRdb to 2020 to 2021). General notes on the study: The collaborator samples originated in the United States, Italy and Spain and spanned the acute and convalescent phases of COVID-19. The prospective study material was composed of cDNA or gDNA derived from T cells, B-cell-depleted T cells, or PBMCs. Subjects who had been exposed to COVID-19, were actively infected with it, or had recovered from it provided the deeply sampled blood TCRbeta repertoires that made up the dataset. The repertoires were made available in a free public database intended to serve as a resource for research on the immune response to SARS-CoV-2. The samples were drawn from the first 160 participants of the ongoing ImmuneRACE study and from roughly 1,300 subjects provided by 6 global collaborators. Nearly every sample came with metadata listing a de-identified subject ID, COVID-19 status, age in years and sex. Where available, HLA class I and class II types were taken from metadata supplied by the sample provider and were not determined by assay-based typing.

One collaborating source in Seattle enrolled patients while the patients were actively infected and followed the patients over time throughout the course of disease. The collaborating institutions used their own protocols to collect whole blood in K2EDTA tubes. For TCRbeta analysis, collaborator samples were shipped as frozen whole blood, as isolated PBMCs, or as DNA extracted from either sample type. As concerns this clone: Its antigen remains unidentified. Per-base qualities were not stored, and no clone one base away is much larger.

Study-wide conclusions, independent of this receptor: Clinical and demographic metadata were provided uncurated, with the amount varying by source and participant.

V is reduced by 6 bases and J by 5 bases, leaving a spacing of 19 bases between them. The germline V gene encodes CDR1 MDHEN and CDR2 SYDVKM. The CDR3 measures 16 amino acids from cysteine to phenylalanine. Only the CDR3 DNA is retained, 48 bases long and in frame from the first base. The immunoSEQ Assay, a bias-controlled multiplex PCR, was used to amplify TCRbeta CDR3 regions from genomic DNA. The original pipeline was this. Within the assay, amplification of reference gene primers was used to estimate how many nucleated cells each sample contained. To quantify the absolute abundance of each unique TCRbeta CDR3 rearrangement, sequence reads were collapsed and filtered. Productive Simpson clonality was computed per sample as the square root of Simpson's diversity index over productive rearrangements. This is the immuneACCESS table as TCRdb keeps it, with only in-frame sequences that have V and J called. A part of the clones is gone; compared with another copy, unresolved V genes explain less than half, and the rest is unexplained. Clone size and the V and J calls come from that table; the DNA yielded D and trimming. This sample has about 250,000 clones in its table, and roughly 88% of those were observed once. The top ten clonotypes cover 0.87% of the sample.

The receptor was derived from a human donor with COVID-19, enrolled during active disease. The donor label of this sample is uncertain. Input material: peripheral blood. The rearrangement joined TRBV28 to TRBJ2-2; the best D guess is TRBD1, with 6 bases matching. The bases are TGTGCCAGCAGGCTATGGGACACCGGAAATACCGGGGAGCTGTTTTTT. The encoded protein is CASRLWDTGNTGELFF.